This TCR beta chain came from a study of blood T cell repertoires in COVID-19. Study information: COVID-19 samples, acute and convalescent, were from the United States, Italy and Spain.

This clone showed up just once. Generated by immunoSEQ multiplex PCR, the TCRdb table keeps only in-frame clones and is missing some. The sample lists about 69,000 clones, roughly 89% occurring once. Trimming removed 6 bases from V and 5 bases from J; junction bases left unmatched: 6. CDR3 length: 13 amino acids. Germline values: CDR1 WSHSY, CDR2 SAAADI. The sequenced sample was peripheral blood. The TCR sequence derives from a man aged 45-60 years with acute or convalescent COVID-19. The chain uses TRBV10-2 and TRBJ1-1; 7 nucleotides agree with TRBD1. The CDR3, as DNA: TGCGCCAGCAGGCGAACAGGGGATACTGAAGCTTTCTTT. Its protein product is CASRRTGDTEAFF.